Below are 7 T cell receptor beta chains sequenced from a single sample in a study of cytomegalovirus exposure and HLA in healthy donors. Primers: 60 Vbeta forward and 13 Jbeta reverse. The method was immunoSEQ multiplex PCR; TCRdb's version includes in-frame clones alone and lacks a portion of them. Across tens of thousands of clones, the top ten clones capture 3.8% of the sample. Sequencing input: PBMCs. Source of these receptors: a female donor in good health and CMV-seropositive.

CDR3 residues: CASSLSASGGYEQYF. Here the CDR3 DNA reads TGTGCCAGCAGTTTGTCGGCGTCGGGGGGCTACGAGCAGTACTTC. The J gene is TRBJ2-7, the V gene TRBV28; 7 nucleotides match TRBD2. CDR3 length equals 15 residues. Trimming at V came to 3 bases and at J to 3 bases, leaving 8 bases not matched to a gene. Germline-derived CDR1 and CDR2 are MDHEN and SYDVKM.

On this clone itself: The junction shows a germline mismatch at one end, possibly a read error. The chain is built from TRBV19 and TRBJ1-6, with D perhaps matching TRBD1 (6 bases). The length of the CDR3 is 15 residues. Germline loops: CDR1 LNHDA, CDR2 SQIVND (reference sequence). CDR3 amino acids: CATSAARQDNSPLHF. CDR3 nucleotide sequence: TGTGCCACTTCGGCGGCCAGACAGGATAATTCACCCCTACACTTT.

This chain uses TRBV27 with TRBJ2-7, with 7 bases fitting TRBD2. The CDR3 is 15 amino acids. Germline loops: CDR1 MNHEY, CDR2 SMNVEV (reference sequence). V lost 7 bases, J lost 6 bases, and 15 bases stayed unmatched. The CDR3 loop reads CASKSLGEGLSEQYF. CDR3 nucleotides: TGTGCCAGCAAGAGTCTCGGGGAGGGCCTTTCCGAGCAGTACTTC.

The chain joins TRBV6-1 to TRBJ2-5, with a possible D match to TRBD2 (5 bases). V lost 1 base and J 5 bases, leaving 8 bases between the germline ends. Per germline, CDR1 MNHNS and CDR2 SASEGT. The CDR3 sequence is 13 residues long. The DNA for the CDR3 is TGTGCCAGCAGTGAAGGGACTGAGGAGACCCAGTACTTC. The encoded protein is CASSEGTEETQYF.

The rearrangement uses TRBV9 and TRBJ1-5, with a tentative D call TRBD1 (5 bases). Germline CDR1 is SGDLS and CDR2 is YYNGEE. Trimming removed 3 bases at V and 7 bases at J, with 20 bases between. The CDR3 runs to 16 residues. CDR3 residues: CASSGGGSAGSQPQHF. The DNA for the CDR3 is TGTGCCAGCAGCGGGGGGGGTAGTGCAGGGAGCCAGCCCCAGCATTTT.

The CDR3 DNA reads as TGTGCCAGCAGTCGGGACAGCAAAGAGACCCAGTACTTC. It yields the protein CASSRDSKETQYF. The V gene is TRBV28, the J gene TRBJ2-5, with 7 bases aligning to TRBD1. Germline V lookup: CDR1 MDHEN, CDR2 SYDVKM. The trim removed 5 bases at V and 3 bases at J, leaving 3 bases unmatched. The CDR3 extends over 13 amino acids.

V gene TRBV4-2 combines with J gene TRBJ2-2; a weak D match, TRBD2 (5 bases). The CDR3 sequence is 17 residues long. Between the trimmed V and J ends, which lost 1 base and 1 base, there was a span of 13 bases. CDR1 is LGHNA, CDR2 YNFKEQ, per germline. CDR3 in DNA: TGTGCCAGCAGCCAAGGGTTCCAGCGGAGGAACACCGGGGAGCTGTTTTTT. Translation gives CASSQGFQRRNTGELFF.